What follows are 16 T cell receptor beta chains derived from one specimen sequenced in a study of response to subunit inactivated influenza vaccine. Using its own MiXCR run on the RT-PCR reads, TCRdb lists one record per CDR3 protein. The sample holds about 540,000 distinct CDR3 sequences, roughly 25% seen once. This same sample was also taken into another study, of T cells expressing NK-cell markers. From that study: UMIs accompanied the 5'RACE template switching by which TCR beta cDNA was made.

Sequences were derived from CD4+ T cells sorted from PBMCs, sampled about 13 days after vaccination. These receptors all come from a man aged 50-60 years who received an inactivated influenza vaccine.

This chain uses TRBV3-1 with TRBJ2-5; 12 bases match TRBD2. The germline V gene has CDR1 LGHDT and CDR2 YNNKEL (reference sequence). Germline trimming cut 4 bases from V and 2 bases from J; bases unmatched to any gene: 11. The CDR3 totals 18 residues. This CDR3 reads CASSLQSQLAGGQETQYF. As DNA, the CDR3 is TGTGCCAGCAGCCTCCAAAGTCAACTAGCGGGAGGACAAGAGACCCAGTACTTC.

In its sample, this clonotype was seen a few times. The chain links TRBV10-3 to TRBJ2-1; D is possibly TRBD1 (6 bases). V lost 10 bases and J 5 bases, leaving 15 bases between the germline ends. The CDR3 covers 13 residues. Per germline, CDR1 ENHRY and CDR2 SYGVKD. Written as DNA, the CDR3 is TGTGCCAGCCAGGGGTCTTTTGACAATGAGCAGTTCTTC. Translation gives CASQGSFDNEQFF.

The table lists this clonotype with a few counts. The chain is built from TRBV6-1 and TRBJ2-5; a possible D gene is TRBD2 (6 bases). This CDR3 is built from 13 residues. From germline, CDR1 is MNHNS and CDR2 SASEGT. The V and J ends lost 5 bases and 4 bases respectively, with 11 bases between them. CDR3 nucleotides: TGTGCCAGCAGTCGGGTCGGGGGAGAGACCCAGTACTTC. It yields the protein CASSRVGGETQYF.

The genes are TRBV4-1 and TRBJ1-1; D uncertain. With 0 bases removed from V and 7 bases from J, the gap between germline ends came to 9 bases. Germline V gene sequence: CDR1 MGHRA, CDR2 YSYEKL. The CDR3 has 13 residues. CDR3 sequence reads: CASSQDLAGEAFF. In nucleotides, the CDR3 is TGCGCCAGCAGCCAAGATCTGGCAGGTGAAGCTTTCTTT.

The chain combines TRBV27 with TRBJ2-7; TRBD1 matches 7 bases. The ends lost 6 bases at V and 5 bases at J; junction bases unmatched: 7. Germline V CDR1 and CDR2: MNHEY, SMNVEV (reference sequence). The CDR3 runs 13 residues. CDR3: CASRTTGWHEQYF. The CDR3 DNA follows: TGTGCCAGCAGAACGACAGGGTGGCACGAGCAGTACTTC.

V usage is TRBV11-1 and J usage is TRBJ2-2, with 9 nucleotides matching TRBD1. V lost 6 bases to trimming and J lost 5 bases; unmatched junction nucleotides: 7. In germline, CDR1 is SGHAT, CDR2 FQDESV (reference sequence). The CDR3 is made up of 15 amino acids. The DNA of the CDR3 is TGTGCCAGCAGACTGGGGACAGGGAATACCGGGGAGCTGTTTTTT. Protein: CASRLGTGNTGELFF.

The gene calls are TRBV12-3 or TRBV12-4 and TRBJ1-5, with 9 bases identical to TRBD1. After removal of 6 bases from V and 0 bases from J, the junction contained 6 bases not matched to a gene. The CDR3 sequence is 16 residues long. The CDR3 nucleotides read TGTGCCAGCAGGGTGGGACAGGGCTATAGCAATCAGCCCCAGCATTTT. Translation: CASRVGQGYSNQPQHF.

This clonotype was found a few times. V usage is TRBV20-1 and J usage is TRBJ2-5; no clear D gene. The CDR3 runs 13 residues. CDR1 and CDR2 (germline): DFQATT, SNEGSKA (reference sequence). V was trimmed by 3 bases and J by 5 bases, leaving 13 bases between them. Here the CDR3 DNA reads TGCAGTGCTAGGGGCGCGCCTGCGGAGACCCAGTACTTC. Translated: CSARGAPAETQYF.

This clonotype was seen a handful of times. The genes are TRBV7-2 and TRBJ2-3; 9 bases align to TRBD2. The CDR3 totals 16 residues. The trim removed 2 bases at V and 1 base at J, leaving 4 bases unmatched. In germline, CDR1 is SGHTA, CDR2 FQGNSA. CDR3 nucleotides: TGTGCCAGCAGCTTACCTAGGACTAGCGGCACAGATACGCAGTATTTT. Translating it yields CASSLPRTSGTDTQYF.

This clonotype was observed a handful of times. The CDR3 region is CASSRLRGRSSYEQYF. The CDR3 region has the DNA TGTGCCAGCAGCCGACTACGGGGCAGGAGCTCCTACGAGCAGTACTTC. The rearrangement uses TRBV11-2 and TRBJ2-7; the D gene could be TRBD1 or TRBD2 (5 bases each). Germline V lookup: CDR1 SGHAT, CDR2 FQNNGV. V was pared by 5 bases and J by 0 bases, with 17 bases between. The CDR3 contains 16 residues.

This clonotype was observed a few times. The chain links TRBV20-1 to TRBJ2-7; D not certain. Deletions cut 5 bases from V and 2 bases from J, with 13 bases between. Per germline, CDR1 DFQATT and CDR2 SNEGSKA (reference sequence). This CDR3 region has 13 residues. CDR3 nucleotides: TGCAGTGCTCACCCCCTCGGGCCCTACGAGCAGTACTTC. Its translation: CSAHPLGPYEQYF.

The gene calls are TRBV18 and TRBJ1-6; D ambiguous. This CDR3 contains 16 residues. In germline, CDR1 is KGHSH, CDR2 LQKENI. Trimming stripped 3 bases from V and 0 bases from J, with 9 bases between. DNA for the CDR3: TGTGCCAGCTCACCTTGGGCCAGCTCCTATAATTCACCCCTCCACTTT. Amino acid sequence: CASSPWASSYNSPLHF.

This sequence joins TRBV10-3 and TRBJ1-2; TRBD1 matches at 9 bases. CDR1 is ENHRY, CDR2 SYGVKD, per germline. J gave up 4 bases and V 9 bases, and 3 bases lay outside the gene matches. This CDR3 is 12 amino acids long. DNA for the CDR3: TGTGCCATTGGACAGGGGCCCTATGGCTACACCTTC. Translation gives CAIGQGPYGYTF.

This clonotype was seen a few times. The chain joins TRBV28 to TRBJ2-2, with D possibly being TRBD1 (6 bases). Germline V gene sequence: CDR1 MDHEN, CDR2 SYDVKM. Trimming removed 5 bases from V and 4 bases from J, with 29 bases in between. The CDR3 totals 20 residues. The CDR3, as DNA: TGTGCCAGCAGTACCCAGAAAACCACAGGGAGTCTTCGGGGCACCGGGGAGCTGTTTTTT. This sequence encodes CASSTQKTTGSLRGTGELFF.

This clonotype came up a few times. The chain couples TRBV20-1 to TRBJ1-5; weak D call: TRBD1 (5 bases). Trimming shortened V by 1 base and J by 6 bases, and 16 bases separated the two germline ends. CDR1 and CDR2 from the germline V gene are DFQATT and SNEGSKA (reference sequence). CDR3 length: 15 amino acids. The DNA of the CDR3 is TGCAGTGCTAGAGGCACCGCGGGGCTCCTTCAGCCCCAGCATTTT. Its protein product is CSARGTAGLLQPQHF.

The chain uses TRBV7-9 and TRBJ1-3; D might be TRBD1 (6 bases). Per the germline V gene, CDR1 is SEHNR and CDR2 is FQNEAQ (reference sequence). The CDR3 length is 13 residues. Trimming shortened V by 6 bases and J by 3 bases, and 9 bases separated the two germline ends. The CDR3 DNA reads TGTGCCAGCAGTACAGGGTTTGGAAACACCATATATTTT. Protein: CASSTGFGNTIYF.